Sequencing of this T cell receptor (beta chain) was carried out in a study of T cells in Graves' hyperthyroidism and ophthalmopathy. Study-wide findings and caveats: Ophthalmopathy onset followed model prediction by a median roughly six months.

Amplified TCR beta CDR3 regions came from RNA transcripts. Using the HTBI primer set, a first-round RT-PCR was run on the TCR CDR3. TCRdb called the multiplex PCR reads again in MiXCR, with one record for every CDR3 protein. The sample has 700,000 or so distinct CDR3 sequences, roughly 17% seen once. Note on this clonotype: Antigen unknown.

PBMCs stemmed from about 9.7 ml fresh peripheral blood. In germline, CDR1 is MNHNS, CDR2 SASEGT. CDR3 size: 16 residues. Trimming removed 1 base from V and 4 bases from J, with 13 bases in between. The gene calls are TRBV6-1 and TRBJ2-2; D remains unclear. The receptor comes from a man aged 18-30 years with Graves' hyperthyroidism. Sequences were obtained from blood. Written as DNA, the CDR3 is TGTGCCAGCAGTGAAGAGGCAGCCCGTGGCACCGGGGAGCTGTTTTTT. It codes for CASSEEAARGTGELFF.